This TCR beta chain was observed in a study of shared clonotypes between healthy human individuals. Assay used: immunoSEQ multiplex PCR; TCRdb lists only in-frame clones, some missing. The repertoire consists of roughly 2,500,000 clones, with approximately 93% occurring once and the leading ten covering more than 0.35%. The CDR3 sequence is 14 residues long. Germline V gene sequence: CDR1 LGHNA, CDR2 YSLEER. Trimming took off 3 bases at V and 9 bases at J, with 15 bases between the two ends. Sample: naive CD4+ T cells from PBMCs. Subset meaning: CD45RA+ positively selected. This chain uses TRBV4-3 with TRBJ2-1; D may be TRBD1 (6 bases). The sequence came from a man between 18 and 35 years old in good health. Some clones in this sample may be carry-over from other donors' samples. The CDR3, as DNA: TGCGCCAGCAGCCACGAAACAGGGCCGGGTGAGCAGTTCTTC. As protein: CASSHETGPGEQFF.